A selection of T cell receptor beta chains follows, all from one sample in a study of cytomegalovirus exposure and HLA in healthy donors. Assay: immunoSEQ multiplex PCR; the TCRdb copy retains only in-frame clones and omits some. The table records around 190,000 clones, around 82% of them present only once. Sequenced: PBMCs. The receptors were gathered from a man aged 18 to 29 in good health and CMV-seronegative. Each CDR3 is given with its conserved first and last residue.

TRBJ2-2 | TRBV9 | CASSAGLAENTGELFF
TRBJ2-7 | TRBV5-4 | CASSLGPGQGDEQYF
TRBJ2-1 | TRBV6-6 | CASIPGVSYNEQFF
TRBJ1-2 | TRBV5-8 | CASSLGWREGLPGYTF
TRBJ1-1 | TRBV30 | CAWRGQGAPLKAFF
TRBJ1-1 | TRBV5-4 | CASSPGQVRLNTEAFF
TRBJ2-7 | TRBV27 | CASSSPGQGSHEQYF
TRBJ2-3 | TRBV14 | CASSRTSGHTDTQYF
TRBJ2-3 | TRBV27 | CASSLLSTDTQYF
TRBJ2-2 | TRBV29-1 | CSVVAGTPNTGELFF
TRBJ1-2 | TRBV7-8 | CASTLAGTGSDYGYTF
TRBJ2-2 | TRBV11-2 | CASSVRQGASTGELFF
TRBJ1-6 | TRBV6-1 | CSSSEKGRGNSPLHF
TRBJ2-2 | TRBV5-1 | CASSGLQLTLANTGELFF
. | TRBV6-5 | CASSFRDRGNHEQYF
TRBJ1-1 | TRBV4-1 | CASSQGNRGSTEAFF
TRBJ2-3 | TRBV19 | CASSIELEISDTQYF
TRBJ2-3 | TRBV27 | CASSWGLAGRTSTDTQYF